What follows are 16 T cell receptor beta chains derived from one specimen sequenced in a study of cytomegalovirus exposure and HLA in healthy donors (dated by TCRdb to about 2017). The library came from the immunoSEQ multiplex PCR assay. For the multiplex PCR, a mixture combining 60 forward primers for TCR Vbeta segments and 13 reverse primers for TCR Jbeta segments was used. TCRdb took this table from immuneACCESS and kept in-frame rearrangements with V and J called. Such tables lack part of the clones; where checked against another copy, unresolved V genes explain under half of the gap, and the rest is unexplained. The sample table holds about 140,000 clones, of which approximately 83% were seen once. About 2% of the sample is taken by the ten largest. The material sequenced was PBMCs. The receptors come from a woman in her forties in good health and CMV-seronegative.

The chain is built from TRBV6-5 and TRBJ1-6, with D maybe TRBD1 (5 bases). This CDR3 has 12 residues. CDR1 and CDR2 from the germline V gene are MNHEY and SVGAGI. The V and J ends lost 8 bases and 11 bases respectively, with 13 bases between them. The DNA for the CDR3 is TGTGCCAGCGACCCGGACATCCCACCCCTCCACTTT. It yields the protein CASDPDIPPLHF.

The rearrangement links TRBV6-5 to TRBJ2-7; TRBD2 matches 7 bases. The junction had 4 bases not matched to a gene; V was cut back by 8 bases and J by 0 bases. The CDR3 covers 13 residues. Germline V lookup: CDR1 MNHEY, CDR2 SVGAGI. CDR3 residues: CASRDYNSYEQYF. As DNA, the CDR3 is TGTGCCAGCCGGGACTACAACTCCTACGAGCAGTACTTC.

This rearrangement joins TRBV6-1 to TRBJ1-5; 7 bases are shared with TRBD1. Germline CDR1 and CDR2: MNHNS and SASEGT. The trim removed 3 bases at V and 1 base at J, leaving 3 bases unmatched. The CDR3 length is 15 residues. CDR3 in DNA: TGTGCCAGCAGTGAGACCAGGGGGAGCAATCAGCCCCAGCATTTT. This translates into CASSETRGSNQPQHF.

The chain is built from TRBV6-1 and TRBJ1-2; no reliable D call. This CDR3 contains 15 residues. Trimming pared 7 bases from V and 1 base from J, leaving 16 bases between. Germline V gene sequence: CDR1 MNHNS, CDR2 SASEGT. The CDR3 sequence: CASTPGSAGNYGYTF. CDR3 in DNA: TGTGCCAGCACTCCCGGGTCGGCGGGTAACTATGGCTACACCTTC.

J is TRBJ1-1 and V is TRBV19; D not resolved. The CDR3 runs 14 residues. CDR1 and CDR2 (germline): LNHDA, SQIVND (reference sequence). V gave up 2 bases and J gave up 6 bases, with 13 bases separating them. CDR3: CASSISGSGSEAFF. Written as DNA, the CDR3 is TGTGCCAGTAGTATATCAGGAAGTGGCTCTGAAGCTTTCTTT.

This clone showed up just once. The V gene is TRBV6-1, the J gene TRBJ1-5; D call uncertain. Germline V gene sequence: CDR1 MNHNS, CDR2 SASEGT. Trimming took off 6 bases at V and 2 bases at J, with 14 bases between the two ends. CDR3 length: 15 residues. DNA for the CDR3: TGTGCCAGCAGCCCCCAGTCCCACGGCAATCAGCCCCAGCATTTT. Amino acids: CASSPQSHGNQPQHF.

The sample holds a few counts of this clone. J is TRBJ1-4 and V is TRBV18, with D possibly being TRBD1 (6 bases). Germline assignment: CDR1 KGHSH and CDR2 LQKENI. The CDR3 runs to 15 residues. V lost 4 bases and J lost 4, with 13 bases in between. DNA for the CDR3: TGTGCCAGCTCACACACAGACAGGTTTAATGAAAAACTGTTTTTT. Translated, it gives CASSHTDRFNEKLFF.

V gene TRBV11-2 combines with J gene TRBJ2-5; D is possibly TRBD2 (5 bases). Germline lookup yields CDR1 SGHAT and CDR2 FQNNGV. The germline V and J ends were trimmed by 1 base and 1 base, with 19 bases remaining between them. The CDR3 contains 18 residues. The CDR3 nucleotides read TGTGCCAGCAGCTTAGCCTTACCCCCCCTAGCAGCCCAAGAGACCCAGTACTTC. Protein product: CASSLALPPLAAQETQYF.

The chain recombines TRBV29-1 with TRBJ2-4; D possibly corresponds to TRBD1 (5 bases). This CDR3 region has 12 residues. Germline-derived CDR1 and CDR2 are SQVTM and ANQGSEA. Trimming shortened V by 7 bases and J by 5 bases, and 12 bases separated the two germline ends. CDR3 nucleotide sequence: TGCAGCGGCTATACAGGAGAAAACATTCAGTACTTC. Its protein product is CSGYTGENIQYF.

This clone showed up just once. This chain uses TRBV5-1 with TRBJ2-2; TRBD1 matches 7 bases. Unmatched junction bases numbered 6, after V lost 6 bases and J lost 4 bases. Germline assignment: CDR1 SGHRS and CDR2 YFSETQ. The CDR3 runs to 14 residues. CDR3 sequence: CASTRAGGTGELFF. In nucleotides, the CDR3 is TGCGCCAGCACCCGGGCAGGGGGCACCGGGGAGCTGTTTTTT.

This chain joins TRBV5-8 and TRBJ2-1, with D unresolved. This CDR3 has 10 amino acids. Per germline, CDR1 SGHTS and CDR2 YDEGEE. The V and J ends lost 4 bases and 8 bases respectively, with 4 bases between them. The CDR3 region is CASSPYEQFF. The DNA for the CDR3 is TGTGCCAGCAGCCCTTATGAGCAGTTCTTC.

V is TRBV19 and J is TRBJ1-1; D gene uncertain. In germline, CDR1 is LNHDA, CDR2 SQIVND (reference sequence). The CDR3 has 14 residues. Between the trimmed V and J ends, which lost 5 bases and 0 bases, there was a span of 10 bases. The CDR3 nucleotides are TGTGCCAGTAGTCAAGACACCTTGAACACTGAAGCTTTCTTT. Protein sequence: CASSQDTLNTEAFF.

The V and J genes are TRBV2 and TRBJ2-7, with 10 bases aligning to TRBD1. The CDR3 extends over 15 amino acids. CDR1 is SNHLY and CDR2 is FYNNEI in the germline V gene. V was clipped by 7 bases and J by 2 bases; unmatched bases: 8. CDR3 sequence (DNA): TGTGCCAGCATCTTCCTCGGGACAGGGGCCTACGAGCAGTACTTC. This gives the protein CASIFLGTGAYEQYF.

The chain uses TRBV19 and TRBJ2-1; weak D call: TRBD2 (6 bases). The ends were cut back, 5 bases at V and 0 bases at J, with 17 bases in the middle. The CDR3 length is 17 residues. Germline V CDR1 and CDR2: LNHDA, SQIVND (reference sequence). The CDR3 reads CASSPVGAGFSYNEQFF. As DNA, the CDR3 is TGTGCCAGTAGTCCCGTCGGGGCGGGATTCTCCTACAATGAGCAGTTCTTC.

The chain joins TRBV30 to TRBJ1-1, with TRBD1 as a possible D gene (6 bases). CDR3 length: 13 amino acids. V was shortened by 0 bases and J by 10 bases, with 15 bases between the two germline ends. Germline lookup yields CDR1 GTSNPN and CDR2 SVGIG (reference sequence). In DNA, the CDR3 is TGTGCCTGGAGTGTGAGCCAGGGGCGGGTAGCTTTCTTT. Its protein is CAWSVSQGRVAFF.

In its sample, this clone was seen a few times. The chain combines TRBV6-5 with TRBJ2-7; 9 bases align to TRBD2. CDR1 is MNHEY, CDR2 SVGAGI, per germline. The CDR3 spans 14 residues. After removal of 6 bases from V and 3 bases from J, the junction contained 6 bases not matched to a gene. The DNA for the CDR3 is TGTGCCAGCAGGGCACCTAGCGGGAACTACGAGCAGTACTTC. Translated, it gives CASRAPSGNYEQYF.